This T cell receptor (beta chain) was observed in a study of CD4 T cells in relation to SARS-CoV-2 and coronaviruses. Study observations and caveats: Samples before the pandemic and after infection were not matched within any donor.

Unexposed donor CD4+ T cells date from about 2011-2019, before the COVID-19 pandemic. The cells were cultured for about ten days before CD4+ T cells were isolated. The length of the CDR3 is 14 residues. Germline CDR1 DFQATT, CDR2 SNEGSKA (reference sequence). V gave up 3 bases and J gave up 4 bases, with 15 bases separating them. Some clones are missing from TCRdb's copy, which holds only in-frame ones; the method was immunoSEQ multiplex PCR. The sample lists some 27,000 clones; about 80% were seen once. On this clone itself: The antigen remains unidentified.

The chain uses TRBV20-1 and TRBJ2-5; D may be TRBD2 (6 bases). The TCR originated in a human donor in good health. The sample consisted of CD4+ T cells from PBMCs, cultured in vitro. The CDR3 loop reads CSASSWGGRETQYF. CDR3 nucleotide sequence: TGCAGTGCTAGTTCGTGGGGAGGACGAGAGACCCAGTACTTC.